Listed below are T cell receptor beta chains from one sample, sequenced in a study of cytomegalovirus exposure and HLA in healthy donors. Method: immunoSEQ multiplex PCR; TCRdb's copy keeps in-frame clones and lacks some. The top ten clones hold roughly 1.2% of a sample with around 230,000 clones, approximately 86% of them seen once. The material sequenced was PBMCs. The source is a woman aged 25-40 years in good health and CMV-seropositive. CDR3s include the opening cysteine and the closing phenylalanine or tryptophan. D genes are given only for firm matches. Expanded clones are given a class, and other clones once, few, many or no size at all.

DNA: TGTGCCAGCAGTCCCGGGGGGGCCTATCACGAGCAGTACTTC; CDR3: CASSPGGAYHEQYF; V: TRBV27; J: TRBJ2-7; size: -; D: TRBD2
DNA: TGTGCCACCCGCCCCTCTACTTTGGCCTACGAGCAGTACTTC; CDR3: CATRPSTLAYEQYF; V: TRBV19; J: TRBJ2-7; size: once; D: -
DNA: TGCGCCAGCAGCGGACAGGGCGTCCCAGATACGCAGTATTTT; CDR3: CASSGQGVPDTQYF; V: TRBV5-1; J: TRBJ2-3; size: -; D: TRBD1
DNA: TGTGCCAGCAGCTTAGGGGTCTGGACTAGCGGGAGGTATAACAATGAGCAGTTCTTC; CDR3: CASSLGVWTSGRYNNEQFF; V: TRBV13; J: TRBJ2-1; size: -; D: TRBD2
DNA: TGTGCCAGCAGCTACCGTAGCGGGAGGTCCTACAATGAGCAGTTCTTC; CDR3: CASSYRSGRSYNEQFF; V: TRBV7-2; J: TRBJ2-1; size: once; D: TRBD2
DNA: TGCAGCGTTGAATTAGCACCTCTGGGAGATACGCAGTATTTT; CDR3: CSVELAPLGDTQYF; V: TRBV29-1; J: TRBJ2-3; size: few; D: -
DNA: TGTGCCAGCAGCCCATACAGGGGGGACGGCTACACCTTC; CDR3: CASSPYRGDGYTF; V: TRBV7-9; J: TRBJ1-2; size: few; D: TRBD1
DNA: TGTGCCAGTAGTTCTACGGGACTAGCCAAAAACATTCAGTACTTC; CDR3: CASSSTGLAKNIQYF; V: TRBV19; J: TRBJ2-4; size: -; D: -
DNA: TGCGCCAGCAGTGGGCCGACTAGCGGGAGAACGAACACCGGGGAGCTGTTTTTT; CDR3: CASSGPTSGRTNTGELFF; V: TRBV10-1; J: TRBJ2-2; size: -; D: TRBD2
DNA: TGTGCCAGCAGACCCTTGACAGGGAACGAGCAGTACTTC; CDR3: CASRPLTGNEQYF; V: TRBV27; J: TRBJ2-7; size: -; D: TRBD1
DNA: TGCAGCGTGAATGGGGGCGATGAAAAACTGTTTTTT; CDR3: CSVNGGDEKLFF; V: TRBV29-1; J: TRBJ1-4; size: -; D: -
DNA: TGTGCCAGCAGCCAAATATCCACAGATACGCAGTATTTT; CDR3: CASSQISTDTQYF; V: TRBV14; J: TRBJ2-3; size: -; D: -
DNA: TGCAGCGTTGATGGACTAGCGGGATCGGGCAATGAGCAGTTCTTC; CDR3: CSVDGLAGSGNEQFF; V: TRBV29-1; J: TRBJ2-1; size: -; D: TRBD2
DNA: TGTGCCAGCTCCGAGAACCTCCTGGATGGCTACACCTTC; CDR3: CASSENLLDGYTF; V: TRBV7-9; J: TRBJ1-2; size: -; D: -
DNA: TGTGCCAGCAGCTTATTACAGGCTCTGAACACTGAAGCTTTCTTT; CDR3: CASSLLQALNTEAFF; V: TRBV7-9; J: TRBJ1-1; size: -; D: -
DNA: TGTGCCAGCAGCATAGCGGGAAGTCGCTACGAGCAGTACTTC; CDR3: CASSIAGSRYEQYF; V: TRBV6-5; J: TRBJ2-7; size: -; D: TRBD2
DNA: TGTGCCAGCAGTGATGGGGAGCCCTCTTTCTATGGCTACACCTTC; CDR3: CASSDGEPSFYGYTF; V: TRBV25-1; J: TRBJ1-2; size: -; D: -
DNA: TGTGCCAGCAGCGTAGGCCAGGGGATCACCGAGCAGTACTTC; CDR3: CASSVGQGITEQYF; V: TRBV9; J: TRBJ2-7; size: -; D: -
DNA: TGTGCCAGCAGCTCTGCAGCGGGGGCCTCCTACGAGCAGTACTTC; CDR3: CASSSAAGASYEQYF; V: TRBV5-4; J: TRBJ2-7; size: -; D: TRBD2
DNA: TGTGCCATCGGGACTGACCTAGGGAATGAGCAGTTCTTC; CDR3: CAIGTDLGNEQFF; V: TRBV10-3; J: TRBJ2-1; size: -; D: -
DNA: TGTGCCAGCAGGGAAAGGGGGCTATACGAGCAGTACTTC; CDR3: CASRERGLYEQYF; V: TRBV28; J: TRBJ2-7; size: -; D: TRBD1
DNA: TGTGCCAGCAGCCTATTCGCGGGGTACAATGAGCAGTTCTTC; CDR3: CASSLFAGYNEQFF; V: TRBV7-8; J: TRBJ2-1; size: -; D: -
DNA: TGTGCCAGCAGTTTGCAGGGGCAAGACGAGCAGTACTTC; CDR3: CASSLQGQDEQYF; V: TRBV27; J: TRBJ2-7; size: -; D: -
DNA: TGCAGCGTTGCCTTACAGAGCTTCAATGAAAAACTGTTTTTT; CDR3: CSVALQSFNEKLFF; V: TRBV29-1; J: TRBJ1-4; size: -; D: -
DNA: TGTGCCAGCAGTACCCAATGGGAGTTAGCTAACTATGGCTACACCTTC; CDR3: CASSTQWELANYGYTF; V: TRBV28; J: TRBJ1-2; size: -; D: -
DNA: TGTGCCAGCAGCCTAAGGGAGCACAATGAGCAGTTCTTC; CDR3: CASSLREHNEQFF; V: TRBV11-3; J: TRBJ2-1; size: -; D: -
DNA: TGTGCCAGCAGTTCCGGACTAGCGGGAGGTTCTGAGCAGTTCTTC; CDR3: CASSSGLAGGSEQFF; V: TRBV27; J: TRBJ2-1; size: -; D: TRBD2
DNA: TGTGCCAGCAGCGTAGCGTACACCGGGGAGCTGTTTTTT; CDR3: CASSVAYTGELFF; V: TRBV9; J: TRBJ2-2; size: few; D: -
DNA: TGTGCCAGCAGGATTGCCACGGACAGCTACAATGAGCAGTTCTTC; CDR3: CASRIATDSYNEQFF; V: TRBV27; J: TRBJ2-1; size: -; D: -
DNA: TGTGCCAGCAGTAGGGCCTCGAGCGGGGGTGAGACCCAGTACTTC; CDR3: CASSRASSGGETQYF; V: TRBV27; J: TRBJ2-5; size: -; D: TRBD2
DNA: TGTGCCAGCTCACCGCCGGGTAGATCCGGGGAGCTGTTTTTT; CDR3: CASSPPGRSGELFF; V: TRBV18; J: TRBJ2-2; size: few; D: -
DNA: TGTGCCAGCATCCTTACAGGGGGGGTCTATGGCTACACCTTC; CDR3: CASILTGGVYGYTF; V: TRBV6-1; J: TRBJ1-2; size: -; D: TRBD1
DNA: TGTGCCAGCCGCCGAACAGGGATTCGGGAAAAACTGTTTTTT; CDR3: CASRRTGIREKLFF; V: TRBV27; J: TRBJ1-4; size: -; D: -
DNA: TGTGCCATCAGTCGACAGGGAGTCTACGAGCAGTACTTC; CDR3: CAISRQGVYEQYF; V: TRBV10-3; J: TRBJ2-7; size: -; D: TRBD1
DNA: TGTGCCAGCAGCTTAAACGGAGATACGCAGTATTTT; CDR3: CASSLNGDTQYF; V: TRBV7-3; J: TRBJ2-3; size: -; D: -
DNA: TGTGCCAGCAGCCCCCCGGGGGGGGAGCAGTACTTC; CDR3: CASSPPGGEQYF; V: TRBV7-3; J: TRBJ2-7; size: -; D: TRBD2
DNA: TGCGCCAGCAGCTTGGAGCTCAGGGGAACGGGCACAGATACGCAGTATTTT; CDR3: CASSLELRGTGTDTQYF; V: TRBV5-1; J: TRBJ2-3; size: few; D: -
DNA: TGTGCCAGCAGCCAGGGACAGACCTACGAGCAGTACTTC; CDR3: CASSQGQTYEQYF; V: TRBV6-5; J: TRBJ2-7; size: -; D: TRBD1
DNA: TGTGCCAGCTCACAGCAAGACACTTACTCCTACGAGCAGTACTTC; CDR3: CASSQQDTYSYEQYF; V: TRBV18; J: TRBJ2-7; size: -; D: -
DNA: TGCGCCAGCAGCCAAGATCCAGGCCTTAGCAATCAGCCCCAGCATTTT; CDR3: CASSQDPGLSNQPQHF; V: TRBV4-1; J: TRBJ1-5; size: -; D: -
DNA: TGTGCCAGCAGCCCGGGACTAGCGGGACAGGTGGCCTCCTACGAGCAGTACTTC; CDR3: CASSPGLAGQVASYEQYF; V: TRBV7-2; J: TRBJ2-7; size: -; D: TRBD2
DNA: TGTGCCAGTACTCCTTCTGGGGCATCCGGCCCCTACGAGCAGTACTTC; CDR3: CASTPSGASGPYEQYF; V: TRBV19; J: TRBJ2-7; size: -; D: -
DNA: TGCGCCAGCAGCTTGGAACTCAACGAGCAGTACTTC; CDR3: CASSLELNEQYF; V: TRBV5-1; J: TRBJ2-7; size: -; D: -
DNA: TGTGCCAGCAGCCCACCGACTAGCGGAGTCACAGATACGCAGTATTTT; CDR3: CASSPPTSGVTDTQYF; V: TRBV9; J: TRBJ2-3; size: -; D: TRBD2
DNA: TGTGCCAGCAGTCCGACAGGGTATGAGCAGTTCTTC; CDR3: CASSPTGYEQFF; V: TRBV27; J: TRBJ2-1; size: -; D: TRBD1
DNA: TGTGCCAGCAGCGGTGAGAGGGGGACTGAAGCTTTCTTT; CDR3: CASSGERGTEAFF; V: TRBV2; J: TRBJ1-1; size: once; D: -